Each of the 25 T cell receptor beta chains below was sequenced from the same sample in a study of blood T cells in healthy people across ages. The second PCR ran roughly 7 to 12 cycles with a sample-barcoded 5' primer and J-beta primers. TCRdb independently ran MiXCR on the 5' RACE reads; one entry per CDR3 protein. The sample lists about 1.6 million distinct CDR3 sequences; approximately 32% were seen once. Sequencing was done on a sample of blood. The receptors stem from a woman in her 30s in good health.

Many counts were recorded for this clonotype. The chain is built from TRBV7-2 and TRBJ2-1, with a weak D call TRBD2 (6 bases). The CDR3 spans 16 residues. CDR1 is SGHTA and CDR2 is FQGNSA in the germline V gene. V was trimmed by 6 bases and J by 0 bases, leaving 15 bases between them. CDR3 in DNA: TGTGCCAGCAGTTTTGGCGGGACCCGCTCCTACAATGAGCAGTTCTTC. Translating gives CASSFGGTRSYNEQFF.

This chain uses TRBV12-3 or TRBV12-4 with TRBJ2-3; 8 bases match TRBD1. The CDR3 length is 17 residues. V lost 5 bases to trimming and J lost 1 base; unmatched junction nucleotides: 11. CDR3 sequence reads: CASSRTGPGTGTDTQYF. CDR3 DNA sequence: TGTGCCAGCAGTCGGACAGGGCCCGGAACGGGCACAGATACGCAGTATTTT.

Note on this clonotype: At one end the junction does not follow the germline gene, possibly because of a read error. The rearrangement uses TRBV4-2 and TRBJ2-7, with TRBD2 identical over 10 bases. The CDR3 spans 15 residues. CDR1 is LGHNA and CDR2 is YNFKEQ in the germline V gene. This CDR3 reads CASGQDLAGAYEQYF. As DNA, the CDR3 is TGTGCCAGCGGCCAAGATCTAGCGGGAGCCTACGAGCAGTACTTC.

The rearrangement links TRBV5-1 to TRBJ1-1; a weak D match, TRBD1 (6 bases). V gave up 3 bases and J gave up 1 base, with 10 bases separating them. The CDR3 spans 14 residues. Germline values: CDR1 SGHRS, CDR2 YFSETQ. The DNA for the CDR3 is TGCGCCAGCAGCTGGGGAGGGGGGAACACTGAAGCTTTCTTT. It is translated as CASSWGGGNTEAFF. The whole variable domain, remainder taken from reference TRBV5-1 and TRBJ1-1, is KAGVTQTPRYLIKTRGQQVTLSCSPISGHRSVSWYQQTPGQGLQFLFEYFSETQRNKGNFPGRFSGRQFSNSRSEMNVSTLELGDSALYLCASSWGGGNTEAFFGQGTRLTVV.

This clonotype was found a few times. The rearrangement joins TRBV28 to TRBJ2-5, with a weak D call TRBD2 (6 bases). This CDR3 is built from 12 residues. CDR1 and CDR2 (germline): MDHEN, SYDVKM. V dropped 5 bases and J dropped 11 bases, with 15 bases sitting between them. The CDR3 sequence is CASSKSKSGQYF. The CDR3 region has the DNA TGTGCCAGCAGTAAGTCAAAGAGCGGGCAGTACTTC. The complete variable domain, with remaining parts taken from reference TRBV28 and TRBJ2-5, reads DVKVTQSSRYLVKRTGEKVFLECVQDMDHENMFWYRQDPGLGLRLIYFSYDVKMKEKGDIPEGYSVSREKKERFSLILESASTNQTSMYLCASSKSKSGQYFGPGTRLLVL.

The chain couples TRBV29-1 to TRBJ2-1, with 13 bases matching TRBD2. In germline, CDR1 is SQVTM, CDR2 ANQGSEA. Germline trimming cut 1 base from V and 0 bases from J; bases unmatched to any gene: 3. This CDR3 region has 17 residues. DNA of the CDR3: TGCAGCGTTGAAGGACTAGCGGGAGGATACTCCTACAATGAGCAGTTCTTC. Translating gives CSVEGLAGGYSYNEQFF.

At least ten counts were recorded for this clonotype. This sequence joins TRBV7-9 and TRBJ2-7; TRBD1 is a possible D gene (6 bases). This CDR3 has 16 residues. Germline V lookup: CDR1 SEHNR, CDR2 FQNEAQ (reference sequence). The V gene lost 2 bases and the J gene lost 5 bases, with 19 bases spanning the gap. CDR3 loop: CASSLISTGIFHEQYF. CDR3 nucleotides: TGTGCCAGCAGCTTAATCTCAACAGGGATCTTCCACGAGCAGTACTTC.

This clonotype was seen more than once but under ten times. The chain uses TRBV9 and TRBJ1-2; D is possibly TRBD1 (6 bases). With 4 bases removed from V and 8 bases from J, the gap between germline ends came to 18 bases. Per the germline V gene, CDR1 is SGDLS and CDR2 is YYNGEE. The length of the CDR3 is 14 residues. Here the CDR3 reads CASSPDRLLWGYTF. The CDR3 DNA reads TGTGCCAGCAGCCCGGACAGACTCCTATGGGGCTACACCTTC.

The chain recombines TRBV20-1 with TRBJ2-1, with D perhaps TRBD2 (6 bases). Trimming shortened V by 3 bases and J by 0 bases, and 15 bases separated the two germline ends. CDR1 is DFQATT and CDR2 is SNEGSKA in the germline V gene (reference sequence). This CDR3 is built from 16 residues. The CDR3 spells CSASPRGTISYNEQFF. The CDR3, as DNA: TGCAGTGCTAGTCCCCGGGGGACCATCTCCTACAATGAGCAGTTCTTC.

The chain combines TRBV7-2 with TRBJ1-6, with D possibly TRBD1 on 5 matching bases. The CDR3 is made up of 15 amino acids. Germline V CDR1 and CDR2: SGHTA, FQGNSA. Trimming cost V 3 bases and J 7 bases, with 13 bases left between them. The CDR3 protein is CASSFQGPANSPLHF. In nucleotides, the CDR3 is TGTGCCAGCAGCTTCCAGGGCCCAGCAAATTCACCCCTCCACTTT.

The rearrangement uses TRBV20-1 and TRBJ1-1, with D unresolved. CDR1 and CDR2 from the germline V gene are DFQATT and SNEGSKA (reference sequence). Trimming removed 2 bases at V and 2 bases at J, with 15 bases between. This CDR3 spans 15 amino acids. The CDR3: CSARPESRVNTEAFF. CDR3 DNA sequence: TGCAGTGCTAGACCGGAATCACGGGTAAACACTGAAGCTTTCTTT.

This clonotype showed up just a few times. The chain recombines TRBV29-1 with TRBJ1-1; D perhaps matches TRBD1 (5 bases). V shed 6 bases and J shed 7 bases, with 12 bases lying between them. Germline CDR1 and CDR2: SQVTM and ANQGSEA. CDR3 length equals 11 residues. The DNA of the CDR3 is TGCAGCGTGAGGCAGGGAGGTGAAGCTTTCTTT. Translating gives CSVRQGGEAFF.

This clonotype was seen ten or more times. The chain uses TRBV29-1 and TRBJ2-7; TRBD1 matches at 8 bases. With 7 bases clipped from V and 1 base from J, the junction kept 3 bases outside the gene matches. CDR1 SQVTM and CDR2 ANQGSEA come from the germline V gene. The CDR3 covers 12 residues. CDR3 loop: CSETGVSYEQYF. The DNA for the CDR3 is TGCAGCGAGACAGGGGTTTCCTACGAGCAGTACTTC.

This chain links TRBV20-1 with TRBJ1-2; no firm D call. The CDR3 spans 12 residues. With 6 bases removed from V and 0 bases from J, the gap between germline ends came to 8 bases. The germline CDR1 and CDR2 sequences are DFQATT and SNEGSKA (reference sequence). CDR3 in DNA: TGCAGTGCCAACAAGGCTAACTATGGCTACACCTTC. It codes for CSANKANYGYTF.

The chain uses TRBV2 and TRBJ2-6; TRBD1 matches 8 bases. The J segment lost 0 bases and the V segment lost 7 bases, leaving 11 bases of the junction unmatched. Germline V gene sequence: CDR1 SNHLY, CDR2 FYNNEI. This CDR3 spans 18 amino acids. DNA for the CDR3: TGTGCCAGCAAGGGGTGGAGGACAGGGACCTCTGGGGCCAACGTCCTGACTTTC. This encodes CASKGWRTGTSGANVLTF. Variable domain in full (rest from reference TRBV2 and TRBJ2-6): EPEVTQTPSHQVTQMGQEVILRCVPISNHLYFYWYRQILGQKVEFLVSFYNNEISEKSEIFDDQFSVERPDGSNFTLKIRSTKLEDSAMYFCASKGWRTGTSGANVLTFGAGSRLTVL.

This clonotype has just a few counts. This chain joins TRBV12-3 or TRBV12-4 and TRBJ2-2, with D perhaps TRBD1 (5 bases). The CDR3 extends over 15 amino acids. V gave up 3 bases and J gave up 0 bases, with 8 bases separating them. CDR3 sequence: CASSLAGSNTGELFF. The CDR3 DNA sequence: TGTGCCAGCAGTTTGGCAGGGTCGAACACCGGGGAGCTGTTTTTT.

V gene TRBV20-1 combines with J gene TRBJ1-1; D is unclear. The CDR3 covers 14 residues. Germline CDR1 DFQATT, CDR2 SNEGSKA (reference sequence). V was clipped by 5 bases and J by 1 base, with 14 bases between them. CDR3 sequence reads: CSAGRSSTNTEAFF. The CDR3 DNA reads TGCAGTGCTGGCAGATCGAGTACGAACACTGAAGCTTTCTTT.

V is TRBV29-1 and J is TRBJ1-2; no firm D call. The V gene lost 7 bases and the J gene lost 2 bases, with 11 bases spanning the gap. The CDR3 has 12 amino acids. Germline CDR1 is SQVTM and CDR2 is ANQGSEA. Here the CDR3 reads CSAGLSNYGYTF. In nucleotides, the CDR3 is TGCAGCGCTGGACTTTCAAACTATGGCTACACCTTC.

This chain uses TRBV9 with TRBJ2-5; 9 bases are shared with TRBD2. Germline V lookup: CDR1 SGDLS, CDR2 YYNGEE. CDR3 length: 15 amino acids. V was pared by 2 bases and J by 11 bases, with 13 bases of the junction left unmatched. The chain's CDR3 is CASSVSGGTYNEQYF. CDR3 DNA sequence: TGTGCCAGCAGCGTCAGCGGGGGGACCTACAATGAGCAGTACTTC.

The CDR3 reads CASSVVETYNEQFF. The CDR3 DNA reads as TGTGCCAGCAGCGTAGTCGAAACCTACAATGAGCAGTTCTTC. The J gene is TRBJ2-1, the V gene TRBV9; D remains ambiguous. V was clipped by 0 bases and J by 2 bases, with 6 bases between them. CDR3 size: 14 residues. The germline gives CDR1 SGDLS, CDR2 YYNGEE.

The chain has TRBV12-3 or TRBV12-4 and TRBJ1-2; possibly TRBD1 for D (6 bases). The length of the CDR3 is 15 residues. Trimming removed 7 bases from V and 6 bases from J, with 21 bases in between. CDR3 sequence reads: CASTSQGQGRHGYTF. CDR3 bases: TGTGCCAGCACCTCCCAGGGGCAGGGGAGGCATGGCTACACCTTC.

The genes are TRBV27 and TRBJ1-5, with no clear D. The ends were cut back, 0 bases at V and 7 bases at J, with 13 bases in the middle. The length of the CDR3 is 15 residues. From germline, CDR1 is MNHEY and CDR2 SMNVEV (reference sequence). The chain's CDR3 is CASSLSRQFTQPQHF. The CDR3 coding sequence is TGTGCCAGCAGTTTATCCCGACAATTTACCCAGCCCCAGCATTTT.

With respect to this clonotype: A junction boundary mismatches the germline segment, possibly from a read error. The CDR3 spells CATSEANHPQETRYF. Written as DNA, the CDR3 is TGTGCCACCAGTGAGGCCAATCATCCTCAAGAGACCCGGTACTTC. This chain connects TRBV24-1 to TRBJ2-5, with D unclear. From germline, CDR1 is KGHDR and CDR2 SFDVKD. The length of the CDR3 is 15 residues.

The chain carries TRBV4-1 and TRBJ2-7; D is perhaps TRBD1 or TRBD2 (5 bases each). The CDR3 covers 15 residues. Between the trimmed V and J ends, which lost 4 bases and 6 bases, there was a span of 19 bases. From germline, CDR1 is MGHRA and CDR2 YSYEKL. CDR3 in DNA: TGCGCCAGCAGCCTCCTTCTAATCGGGACGGGCGAGCAGTACTTC. It yields the protein CASSLLLIGTGEQYF.

This clonotype has more than one count but fewer than ten. V and J are TRBV7-2 and TRBJ2-4, with 11 bases lining up with TRBD2. The CDR3 is made up of 18 amino acids. The trim removed 0 bases at V and 2 bases at J, leaving 6 bases unmatched. Per germline, CDR1 SGHTA and CDR2 FQGNSA. CDR3 sequence: CASSLAGLAGGSKNIQYF. In DNA, the CDR3 is TGTGCCAGCAGCTTAGCAGGGCTAGCGGGAGGTTCCAAAAACATTCAGTACTTC.